Listed below are T cell receptor beta chains from one sample, sequenced in a study of T cells in Graves' hyperthyroidism and ophthalmopathy. MiXCR was run by TCRdb on the multiplex PCR reads, yielding one entry per CDR3 protein. Among about 360,000 distinct CDR3 sequences listed, about 18% were seen once. The specimen was blood. The origin of the receptors is a woman younger than 30 with Graves' hyperthyroidism. Both conserved end residues are part of each CDR3. Each record gives: clone size, V gene, D gene, J gene, CDR3 protein, CDR3 DNA. The D gene is left open where the match is weak. The size of a clone is reported for some rows only, either as once, few or many, or as a class for expanded clones.

size: many; V: TRBV7-2; D: -; J: TRBJ2-4; CDR3: CASSLAASNIQYF; DNA: TGTGCCAGCAGCTTAGCGGCTAGCAACATTCAGTACTTC
size: many; V: TRBV6-5; D: TRBD1; J: TRBJ1-5; CDR3: CASSYSAGGQPQHF; DNA: TGTGCCAGCAGTTACTCGGCAGGGGGCCAGCCCCAGCATTTT
size: many; V: TRBV5-1; D: TRBD1; J: TRBJ1-5; CDR3: CASSLEGQGAQPQHF; DNA: TGCGCCAGCAGCTTGGAGGGACAGGGGGCTCAGCCCCAGCATTTT
size: many; V: TRBV28; D: -; J: TRBJ2-5; CDR3: CASSLGLPRETQYF; DNA: TGTGCCAGCAGTTTAGGGTTACCCCGCGAGACCCAGTACTTC
size: many; V: TRBV6-2/TRBV6-3; D: -; J: TRBJ1-1; CDR3: CASSYPPGTKAFF; DNA: TGTGCCAGCAGTTACCCACCGGGAACCAAAGCTTTCTTT
size: many; V: TRBV18; D: -; J: TRBJ1-5; CDR3: CASSQDRYQPQHF; DNA: TGTGCCAGCTCACAAGACAGGTATCAGCCCCAGCATTTT
size: many; V: TRBV6-5; D: -; J: TRBJ2-7; CDR3: CASSYRATAYEQYF; DNA: TGTGCCAGCAGTTATAGGGCGACCGCCTACGAGCAGTACTTC
size: -; V: TRBV12-3/TRBV12-4; D: TRBD1; J: TRBJ1-5; CDR3: CASSLGTGETLFNQPQHF; DNA: TGTGCCAGCAGTTTAGGGACAGGGGAAACTCTCTTCAATCAGCCCCAGCATTTT
size: many; V: TRBV11-2; D: TRBD1; J: TRBJ1-2; CDR3: CASTRPGQGEGYTF; DNA: TGTGCCAGCACCAGGCCGGGACAGGGTGAGGGCTACACCTTC
size: -; V: TRBV12-3/TRBV12-4; D: -; J: TRBJ2-5; CDR3: CASSFAYPGETQYF; DNA: TGTGCCAGCAGTTTCGCCTACCCCGGTGAGACCCAGTACTTC
size: -; V: TRBV27; D: -; J: TRBJ2-7; CDR3: CASSSLGGLGYEQYF; DNA: TGTGCCAGCAGCTCCCTCGGGGGGCTCGGCTACGAGCAGTACTTC
size: many; V: TRBV14; D: -; J: TRBJ1-2; CDR3: CASSQDRWGSNYGYTF; DNA: TGTGCCAGCAGCCAAGATCGCTGGGGATCTAACTATGGCTACACCTTC
size: many; V: TRBV6-5; D: -; J: TRBJ1-2; CDR3: CASSRRDNYGYTF; DNA: TGTGCCAGCAGTCGCCGGGACAACTATGGCTACACCTTC
size: -; V: TRBV12-3/TRBV12-4; D: -; J: TRBJ2-5; CDR3: CASSLGSQATQYF; DNA: TGTGCCAGCAGCTTAGGGAGCCAAGCGACCCAGTACTTC
size: few; V: TRBV4-1; D: -; J: TRBJ1-5; CDR3: CASSQFEAQPQHF; DNA: TGCGCCAGCAGCCAGTTTGAGGCTCAGCCCCAGCATTTT
size: many; V: TRBV12-3/TRBV12-4; D: -; J: TRBJ1-5; CDR3: CASKYGGRVQPQHF; DNA: TGTGCCAGCAAGTATGGGGGCCGGGTTCAGCCCCAGCATTTT
size: many; V: TRBV19; D: -; J: TRBJ1-1; CDR3: CASSIVGSFPEAFF; DNA: TGTGCCAGTAGTATAGTGGGTAGCTTCCCTGAAGCTTTCTTT
size: many; V: TRBV10-2; D: -; J: TRBJ2-7; CDR3: CATRSTRGAYEQYF; DNA: TGCGCCACCCGATCGACAAGGGGGGCCTACGAGCAGTACTTC
size: many; V: TRBV20-1; D: -; J: TRBJ1-5; CDR3: CSAPPGGNNQPQHF; DNA: TGCAGTGCACCCCCCGGAGGGAACAATCAGCCCCAGCATTTT
size: many; V: TRBV30; D: -; J: TRBJ1-6; CDR3: CAWSDYNSPLHF; DNA: TGTGCCTGGAGTGATTATAATTCACCCCTCCACTTT
size: -; V: TRBV2; D: -; J: TRBJ2-2; CDR3: CASSVFHTGELFF; DNA: TGTGCCAGCAGTGTATTTCACACCGGGGAGCTGTTTTTT
size: many; V: TRBV12-3/TRBV12-4; D: -; J: TRBJ2-7; CDR3: CASKFDRRTTYEQYF; DNA: TGTGCCAGCAAATTCGACCGTCGGACGACGTACGAGCAGTACTTC
size: -; V: TRBV7-2; D: -; J: TRBJ1-6; CDR3: CASSPGRRSSYNSPLHF; DNA: TGTGCCAGCAGCCCCGGGAGGCGGAGCTCCTATAATTCACCCCTCCACTTT
size: many; V: TRBV11-2; D: TRBD1; J: TRBJ2-5; CDR3: CASSRERGTEETQYF; DNA: TGTGCCAGCAGCCGGGAACGTGGGACAGAAGAGACCCAGTACTTC
size: many; V: TRBV5-4; D: -; J: TRBJ2-7; CDR3: CASSLGLVSEQYF; DNA: TGTGCCAGCAGCTTGGGGCTAGTTAGCGAGCAGTACTTC
size: many; V: TRBV20-1; D: -; J: TRBJ2-7; CDR3: CSARDWTGDEQYF; DNA: TGCAGTGCTAGAGATTGGACGGGGGACGAGCAGTACTTC
size: many; V: TRBV6-1; D: -; J: TRBJ1-1; CDR3: CASSEFGENTEAFF; DNA: TGTGCCAGCAGTGAATTCGGAGAGAACACTGAAGCTTTCTTT
size: -; V: TRBV12-3/TRBV12-4; D: -; J: TRBJ1-1; CDR3: CASSGLWRSTEAFF; DNA: TGTGCCAGCAGTGGATTATGGAGGAGCACTGAAGCTTTCTTT
size: many; V: TRBV9; D: TRBD1; J: TRBJ1-3; CDR3: CASSEDRNRDTIYF; DNA: TGTGCCAGCAGCGAGGACAGGAATCGGGACACCATATATTTT
size: many; V: TRBV28; D: -; J: TRBJ1-1; CDR3: CASSLGAGMTEAFF; DNA: TGTGCCAGCAGTTTAGGTGCAGGGATGACTGAAGCTTTCTTT
size: many; V: TRBV7-2; D: -; J: TRBJ1-1; CDR3: CASSLFLANTEAFF; DNA: TGTGCCAGCAGTCTCTTTCTGGCGAACACTGAAGCTTTCTTT
size: few; V: TRBV18; D: -; J: TRBJ2-7; CDR3: CASSPGEVSARTYEQYF; DNA: TGTGCCAGCTCACCAGGGGAGGTTTCGGCCCGGACATACGAGCAGTACTTC
size: many; V: TRBV5-1; D: -; J: TRBJ1-2; CDR3: CASSRWARTDNYGYTF; DNA: TGCGCCAGCAGCCGTTGGGCCCGGACGGACAACTATGGCTACACCTTC
size: many; V: TRBV5-1; D: -; J: TRBJ1-1; CDR3: CASSFGSGNTEAFF; DNA: TGCGCCAGCAGCTTCGGATCCGGGAACACTGAAGCTTTCTTT
size: -; V: TRBV6-5; D: -; J: TRBJ2-7; CDR3: CASSYSTAEQGYEQYF; DNA: TGTGCCAGCAGTTACTCAACCGCGGAACAGGGCTACGAGCAGTACTTC
size: many; V: TRBV6-5; D: -; J: TRBJ1-1; CDR3: CASSYRPPGAFF; DNA: TGTGCCAGCAGTTATCGGCCGCCTGGGGCTTTCTTT
size: -; V: TRBV2; D: -; J: TRBJ2-7; CDR3: CASRGRADLRGPRSGYF; DNA: TGTGCCAGCCGCGGCAGGGCTGACCTGCGGGGGCCCCGCTCAGGGTACTTC
size: -; V: TRBV15; D: -; J: TRBJ1-1; CDR3: CATSRALTGNTEAFF; DNA: TGTGCCACCAGCAGAGCCCTGACAGGTAACACTGAAGCTTTCTTT
size: many; V: TRBV18; D: -; J: TRBJ1-1; CDR3: CASSPPGQNTEAFF; DNA: TGTGCCAGCTCACCACCGGGACAGAACACTGAAGCTTTCTTT
size: many; V: TRBV6-5; D: TRBD1; J: TRBJ2-5; CDR3: CASIKQGDGGTQYF; DNA: TGTGCCAGCATCAAACAGGGGGACGGGGGGACCCAGTACTTC
size: many; V: TRBV6-1; D: TRBD2; J: TRBJ2-5; CDR3: CASSDISGGGETQYF; DNA: TGTGCCAGCAGTGATATTAGCGGGGGGGGGGAGACCCAGTACTTC
size: few; V: TRBV12-3/TRBV12-4; D: -; J: TRBJ1-1; CDR3: CASSTGRGAFF; DNA: TGTGCCAGCAGTACGGGCCGCGGAGCTTTCTTT
size: many; V: TRBV20-1; D: TRBD2; J: TRBJ2-5; CDR3: CSASLRGGVETQYF; DNA: TGCAGTGCTAGTTTGCGGGGGGGCGTCGAGACCCAGTACTTC
size: few; V: TRBV28; D: -; J: TRBJ1-5; CDR3: CASSPPDGPRPQHF; DNA: TGTGCCAGCAGTCCGCCGGACGGGCCCCGGCCCCAGCATTTT
size: many; V: TRBV30; D: TRBD1; J: TRBJ1-6; CDR3: CAWKGQGPNSPLHF; DNA: TGTGCCTGGAAGGGACAGGGGCCTAATTCACCCCTCCACTTT
size: many; V: TRBV19; D: -; J: TRBJ2-7; CDR3: CASSPRPGFHEQYF; DNA: TGTGCCAGTAGTCCGCGACCCGGGTTCCACGAGCAGTACTTC
size: many; V: TRBV2; D: TRBD2; J: TRBJ2-5; CDR3: CASGREGAVRQETQYF; DNA: TGTGCCAGCGGGAGGGAGGGAGCGGTGAGGCAAGAGACCCAGTACTTC
size: many; V: TRBV20-1; D: -; J: TRBJ1-1; CDR3: CSALVELNTEAFF; DNA: TGCAGTGCCCTCGTCGAGTTGAACACTGAAGCTTTCTTT
size: few; V: TRBV3-1; D: TRBD2; J: TRBJ2-7; CDR3: CASSQVGRGSEQYF; DNA: TGTGCCAGCAGCCAAGTTGGGAGGGGCTCCGAGCAGTACTTC
size: many; V: TRBV10-2; D: -; J: TRBJ2-2; CDR3: CASRFRGRNTGELFF; DNA: TGCGCCAGCAGGTTCAGGGGTAGGAACACCGGGGAGCTGTTTTTT
size: many; V: TRBV18; D: -; J: TRBJ2-7; CDR3: CASSPLTDPLYEQYF; DNA: TGTGCCAGCTCACCACTAACTGATCCCCTCTACGAGCAGTACTTC